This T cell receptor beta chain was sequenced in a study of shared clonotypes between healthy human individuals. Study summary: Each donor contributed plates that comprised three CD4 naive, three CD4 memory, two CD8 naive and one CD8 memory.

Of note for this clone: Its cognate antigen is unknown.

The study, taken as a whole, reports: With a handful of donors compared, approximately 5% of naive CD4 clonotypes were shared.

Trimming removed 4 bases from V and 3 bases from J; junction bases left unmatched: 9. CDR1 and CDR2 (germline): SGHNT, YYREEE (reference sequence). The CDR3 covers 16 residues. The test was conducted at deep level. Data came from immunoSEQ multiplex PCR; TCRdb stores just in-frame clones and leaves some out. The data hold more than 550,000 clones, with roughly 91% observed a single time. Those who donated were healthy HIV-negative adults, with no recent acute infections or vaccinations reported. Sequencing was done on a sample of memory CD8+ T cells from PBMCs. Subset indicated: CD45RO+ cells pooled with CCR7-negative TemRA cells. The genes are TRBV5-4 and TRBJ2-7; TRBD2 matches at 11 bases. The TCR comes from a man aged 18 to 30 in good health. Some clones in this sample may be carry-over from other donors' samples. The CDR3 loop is CASSLRPGTSGYEQYF. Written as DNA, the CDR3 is TGTGCCAGCAGCCTGAGGCCCGGGACTAGCGGCTACGAGCAGTACTTC.